The 12 T cell receptor beta chains in this list originate from one sample, sequenced in a study of T cells in Graves' hyperthyroidism and ophthalmopathy. The investigators amplified TCR beta CDR3 regions from RNA transcripts. The HTBI primer set drove a first-round RT-PCR of the TCR CDR3. Via MiXCR, TCRdb re-called the multiplex PCR reads, giving one row per CDR3 protein. The sample consists of 500,000 to 750,000 distinct CDR3 sequences, under 60% of them appearing once. What was sequenced was peripheral blood or thyroid tissue (not recorded which). Receptors originate from a woman younger than 30 with Graves' hyperthyroidism.

This clonotype was detected a few times. This chain joins TRBV5-4 and TRBJ2-7, with D perhaps matching TRBD2 (6 bases). Trimming took 3 bases from V and 3 from J, leaving 16 bases between them. CDR1 and CDR2 (germline): SGHNT, YYREEE (reference sequence). CDR3 length: 15 amino acids. Written as DNA, the CDR3 is TGTGCCAGCAGCTCCTTGACCGGGAGAAACTACGAGCAGTACTTC. Its translation is CASSSLTGRNYEQYF. Full variable domain (rest looked up from reference TRBV5-4 and TRBJ2-7): ETGVTQSPTHLIKTRGQQVTLRCSSQSGHNTVSWYQQALGQGPQFIFQYYREEENGRGNFPPRFSGLQFPNYSSELNVNALELDDSALYLCASSSLTGRNYEQYFGPGTRLTVT.

To note about this clonotype: This likely comes from a read error, as the CDR3 has no conserved phenylalanine or tryptophan at its end. The DNA is omitted, as the CDR3 cannot be located on it reliably, and the CDR3 follows TCRdb's listing. This chain connects TRBV7-2 to TRBJ2-2; the table's D call TRBD1 went unverified against the DNA. Looked up from germline, CDR1 is SGHTA and CDR2 is FQGNSA. The CDR3 extends over 8 residues, inclusive of both ends. CDR3 in amino acids: CASSPMTG.

There are many counts of this clonotype. The junction and the germline gene differ at one end; a read error may be behind it. The chain couples TRBV29-1 to TRBJ2-3, with 7 nucleotides matching TRBD1. The CDR3 is made up of 13 amino acids. Germline V gene sequence: CDR1 SQVTM, CDR2 ANQGSEA. For the CDR3, the DNA is TGCAGCGTTGAAGGACAGGGCCCAGATACGCAGTGTTTT. Protein sequence: CSVEGQGPDTQCF.

The CDR3 spells CSAMTPPSTDTQYF. CDR3 coding DNA: TGCAGTGCAATGACCCCGCCGAGCACAGATACGCAGTATTTT. The rearrangement links TRBV20-1 to TRBJ2-3; D uncertain. Trimming removed 6 bases from V and 0 bases from J, with 13 bases in between. The germline V gene encodes CDR1 DFQATT and CDR2 SNEGSKA (reference sequence). This CDR3 has 14 residues.

The chain recombines TRBV20-1 with TRBJ1-1; D call uncertain. The CDR3 is 17 residues long. Germline V gives CDR1 DFQATT, CDR2 SNEGSKA (reference sequence). The V end was cut by 0 bases, the J end by 3 bases, with 20 bases between. In nucleotides, the CDR3 is TGCAGTGCTAGAGATGCAGAAAGCTCATATTTGGACACTGAAGCTTTCTTT. It translates to CSARDAESSYLDTEAFF.

This clonotype showed up many times. J is TRBJ1-1 and V is TRBV7-8; 7 nucleotides align to TRBD1. With V trimmed by 4 bases and J by 5 bases, 7 bases remained unmatched. CDR1 is SGHVS, CDR2 FQNEAQ, per germline. This CDR3 contains 14 residues. The CDR3 sequence: CASSSPHRGTEAFF. The DNA of the CDR3 is TGTGCCAGCAGCTCGCCCCACAGGGGAACTGAAGCTTTCTTT.

This clonotype came up many times. The chain uses TRBV3-1 and TRBJ1-1, with a possible D match to TRBD1 (5 bases). Trimming pared 1 base from V and 0 bases from J, leaving 6 bases between. The germline gives CDR1 LGHDT, CDR2 YNNKEL (reference sequence). The CDR3 runs 14 residues. The CDR3 spells CASSQVQVNTEAFF. DNA for the CDR3: TGTGCCAGCAGCCAAGTACAGGTGAACACTGAAGCTTTCTTT.

The sample holds many counts of this clonotype. The CDR3 region has the DNA TGTGCCAGCAGTCGCGGGTCGGGTCAGCCCCAGCATTTT. This gives the protein CASSRGSGQPQHF. The gene calls are TRBV6-5 and TRBJ1-5, with unresolved D. V lost 5 bases to trimming and J lost 6 bases, with 11 bases between them. The CDR3 covers 13 residues. CDR1 MNHEY and CDR2 SVGAGI come from the germline V gene.

Details on this clonotype: One end of the junction varies from germline; a read error may be responsible. The J gene is TRBJ1-2, the V gene TRBV4-2; D may be TRBD1 (5 bases). CDR1 LGHNA and CDR2 YNFKEQ come from the germline V gene. The CDR3 is 15 residues long. The DNA for the CDR3 is TGTGCCAGCAGCGAAGAGAAAACAGGAAACTATGGCTACACCTTC. It codes for CASSEEKTGNYGYTF.

This clonotype was found many times. The V call is TRBV11-2, the J call TRBJ1-6, with D tentatively TRBD1 (6 bases). CDR1 and CDR2 from the germline V gene are SGHAT and FQNNGV. With 5 bases removed from V and 9 bases from J, the gap between germline ends came to 11 bases. The CDR3 has 13 residues. The CDR3, as DNA: TGTGCCAGCAGCGCTACAGGGATTTCACCCCTCCACTTT. This translates into CASSATGISPLHF.

For this clonotype: At one boundary the junction diverges from the germline segment, which might be a read error. The V call is TRBV7-2, the J call TRBJ2-3, with D tentatively TRBD1 or TRBD2 (5 bases each). Germline V CDR1 and CDR2: SGHTA, FQGNSA. The CDR3 covers 16 residues. CDR3 loop: CASSTGTTFSTDTQYF. The DNA of the CDR3 is TGCGCCAGCAGCACCGGGACCACTTTTAGCACAGATACGCAGTATTTT.

This clonotype appeared many times. This chain joins TRBV7-9 and TRBJ1-2; tentatively, D is TRBD1 (6 bases). The CDR3 runs to 15 residues. V was shortened by 4 bases and J by 4 bases, with 16 bases between the two germline ends. Germline V lookup: CDR1 SEHNR, CDR2 FQNEAQ (reference sequence). The CDR3 protein is CASSYGQTLGYGYTF. For the CDR3, the DNA is TGTGCCAGCAGCTACGGACAGACTTTAGGCTATGGCTACACCTTC.